The sequence of this T cell receptor beta chain was determined in a study of T cell responses to AZD1222 COVID-19 vaccine. The study, taken as a whole, reports: Rises in breadth and depth of Spike-specific TCRs came after two AZD1222 doses. Clonal diversity may have been underestimated in mostly white British donors.

With regard to this clone: What it binds is unknown.

V gave up 5 bases and J gave up 1 base, with 5 bases separating them. Per the germline V gene, CDR1 is LNHDA and CDR2 is SQIVND (reference sequence). This CDR3 has 13 residues. Clones were sequenced by immunoSEQ multiplex PCR, and TCRdb holds only the in-frame ones, with some missing. The sample holds 98,000 or so clones, about 89% seen once. V gene TRBV19 combines with J gene TRBJ2-2; no firm D call. The sample consisted of peripheral blood, taken 28 days after the second dose of the MenACWY control vaccine. The origin of this receptor is an adult who received the MenACWY meningococcal vaccine as a control. CDR3 sequence (DNA): TGTGCCAGTAGTTTCCAGAACACCGGGGAGCTGTTTTTT. Its translation: CASSFQNTGELFF.